This T cell receptor beta chain came from a study of blood T cell repertoires in COVID-19. Study context: There were acute and convalescent COVID-19 samples, and they came from the United States, Italy and Spain. Nucleic acid was either cDNA or gDNA, and it came from T cells, B-cell-depleted T cells, or PBMCs.

Germline V gene sequence: CDR1 SEHNR, CDR2 FQNEAQ (reference sequence). This CDR3 comprises 15 residues. V lost 1 base to trimming and J lost 8 bases; unmatched junction nucleotides: 8. Per the original methods: Amplification of reference gene primers provided the estimated nucleated cell counts. Only in-frame clones appear in the TCRdb table, and some are missing; sequencing was by immunoSEQ multiplex PCR. V, J and clone size are taken as reported in that table, and D and trimming were inferred from the DNA itself. The sample yields around 68,000 clones, around 87% seen once. This chain links TRBV7-9 with TRBJ2-1, with TRBD2 matching over 7 bases. The sample was peripheral blood. This TCR derives from a man aged 40-49 years with COVID-19, enrolled during active disease. The CDR3 protein is CASSLGASGGHEQFF. The CDR3 region has the DNA TGTGCCAGCAGCTTAGGTGCGTCGGGGGGACATGAGCAGTTCTTC.